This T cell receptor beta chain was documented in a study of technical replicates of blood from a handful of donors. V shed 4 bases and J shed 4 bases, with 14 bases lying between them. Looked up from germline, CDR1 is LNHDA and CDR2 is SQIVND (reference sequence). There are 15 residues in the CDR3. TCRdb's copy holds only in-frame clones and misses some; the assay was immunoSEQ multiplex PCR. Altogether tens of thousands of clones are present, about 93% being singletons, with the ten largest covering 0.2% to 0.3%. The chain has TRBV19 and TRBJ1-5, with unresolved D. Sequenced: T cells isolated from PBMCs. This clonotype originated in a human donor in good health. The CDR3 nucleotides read TGTGCCAGTAGTAGGGCACTGCCTGGGAATCAGCCCCAGCATTTT. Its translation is CASSRALPGNQPQHF.